This T cell receptor beta chain was found in a study of blood T cell repertoires in COVID-19. On the study more broadly: Acute and convalescent COVID-19 samples came from the United States, Italy and Spain. The analysed material was cDNA or gDNA that came from T cells, B-cell-depleted T cells, or PBMCs.

V gave up 4 bases and J gave up 1 base, with 6 bases separating them. Germline V lookup: CDR1 SGHRS, CDR2 YFSETQ. The CDR3 covers 12 residues. As processed by the authors: By means of reference gene primer amplification, nucleated cell counts were estimated. The method was immunoSEQ multiplex PCR; TCRdb's version includes in-frame clones alone and lacks a portion of them. That table furnishes V, J and clone size, whereas the DNA furnished D and trimming. The repertoire holds more than 250,000 clones, almost 85% seen once, with 4.5% to 6% in the top ten. The sample taken for sequencing was peripheral blood. The chain combines TRBV5-1 with TRBJ2-7; D may be TRBD2 (5 bases). The sequence derives from a man in his forties or fifties with active or convalescent COVID-19. The CDR3 sequence is CASSPGSYEQYF. In nucleotides, the CDR3 is TGCGCCAGCAGCCCGGGGTCCTACGAGCAGTACTTC. The full variable domain, rest sourced from reference TRBV5-1 and TRBJ2-7, is KAGVTQTPRYLIKTRGQQVTLSCSPISGHRSVSWYQQTPGQGLQFLFEYFSETQRNKGNFPGRFSGRQFSNSRSEMNVSTLELGDSALYLCASSPGSYEQYFGPGTRLTVT.